This T cell receptor (beta chain) was profiled in a study of T cell responses to AZD1222 COVID-19 vaccine. Only in-frame clones appear in the TCRdb table, and some are missing; sequencing was by immunoSEQ multiplex PCR. The repertoire includes 150,000 or so clones, more than 75% of them detected once, and approximately 17% sits in the top ten. Source: peripheral blood, taken on day 0 of AZD1222 vaccination. This clonotype was obtained from an adult in good health.

The CDR3 is CASSQGLENIQYF. The CDR3 coding sequence is TGTGCCAGCAGCCAGGGACTAGAAAACATTCAGTACTTC. The V call is TRBV7-3, the J call TRBJ2-4; 8 bases are shared with TRBD2. CDR3 length: 13 residues. Germline V gives CDR1 SGHTA, CDR2 FQGTGA. With V trimmed by 5 bases and J by 5 bases, 2 bases remained unmatched.